The sample holds a few counts of the clone carrying this T cell receptor beta chain. Its matching antigen is unknown. Time point here: patch test 2, 6 weeks after DPC sensitization. Sample treatment: therapeutic diphenylcyclopropenone sensitization with weekly scalp DPC. In the study's own analysis: There were a median of around 100,000 TCRs per sample, with a range from roughly 20,000 to 750,000. Via MiXCR, TCRdb re-called the RACE reads, giving one row per CDR3 protein. In this record, the V and J calls reflect TCRdb's handling and not the investigators' own analysis. The sample has approximately 85,000 distinct CDR3 sequences, roughly a tenth seen once. V was cut by 4 bases and J by 9 bases, with 22 bases left in between. This CDR3 region has 16 residues. Germline CDR1 is LNHNV and CDR2 is YYDKDF (reference sequence). The data originate from a study of human T cells and chemical hapten exposure. Study-wide results and limits: Sensitizing with DPC caused no change in TCRs above 1 in 1000 frequency.

This sequence was found in a woman aged 25 to 39 with alopecia areata. Some clones in this sample may be carry-over from other donors' samples. The material was whole blood, obtained in connection with sensitization to the hapten diphenylcyclopropenone (DPC). The chain combines TRBV15 with TRBJ1-5; possible D gene TRBD1, 5 bases. CDR3 loop: CATSTPVVQGERPQHF. The CDR3 DNA follows: TGTGCCACCAGCACGCCCGTAGTGCAGGGTGAACGGCCCCAGCATTTT.